The next 22 T cell receptor beta chains were all read from a single sample in a study of CD8 T cells in Susac syndrome (dated by TCRdb to between 2018 and 2020). The library was generated by the immunoSEQ multiplex PCR assay. RNA was extracted using the RNeasy kit, and roughly 0.5 to 1 microgram was reverse transcribed with random hexamers. Using fastp trimming at Q25 and MiXCR clonotype assembly, TCRdb reanalyzed the public sequencing data and kept in-frame beta chains. Every CDR3 protein is listed once, alongside the most common genes and DNA of its rows. In all, the sample holds roughly 200,000 distinct CDR3 sequences, and 95% of those were seen once. The ten largest clones take up about 0.093% of the sample. Sequences were obtained from CD4+ T cells from PBMCs. The origin of the receptors is a human donor with multiple sclerosis.

The rearrangement links TRBV10-3 to TRBJ1-1, with D maybe TRBD1 (6 bases). Germline values: CDR1 ENHRY, CDR2 SYGVKD. This CDR3 comprises 12 residues. The V gene lost 6 bases and the J gene lost 4 bases, with 9 bases spanning the gap. The CDR3 loop reads CAIRDRSTEAFF. CDR3 DNA sequence: TGTGCCATCAGGGACAGAAGCACTGAAGCTTTCTTT.

The rearrangement links TRBV10-3 to TRBJ2-5; no reliable D call. The CDR3 runs 13 residues. Germline V CDR1 and CDR2: ENHRY, SYGVKD. With 3 bases removed from V and 5 bases from J, the gap between germline ends came to 10 bases. DNA for the CDR3: TGTGCCATCAGTGACCGCCCCCCGGAGACCCAGTACTTC. This codes for CAISDRPPETQYF.

This clonotype was seen only a few times. This rearrangement joins TRBV20-1 to TRBJ1-6, with no clear D. The CDR3 is 14 residues long. CDR1 and CDR2 from the germline V gene are DFQATT and SNEGSKA (reference sequence). Trimming took off 5 bases at V and 7 bases at J, with 15 bases between the two ends. CDR3 bases: TGCAGTGCTGCGGTGGGCACCTCAAATTCACCCCTCCACTTT. Amino acid sequence: CSAAVGTSNSPLHF.

This clonotype was recorded once. The rearrangement uses TRBV7-2 and TRBJ2-5, with 8 bases aligning to TRBD2. Germline CDR1 SGHTA, CDR2 FQGNSA. The CDR3 has 15 amino acids. The V segment lost 5 bases and the J segment 4 bases; nucleotides outside the gene matches: 9. CDR3 in amino acids: CASSPMRAGGETQYF. CDR3 sequence (DNA): TGTGCCAGCAGCCCTATGCGGGCGGGGGGAGAGACCCAGTACTTC. Full variable domain (remainder filled in from reference TRBV7-2 and TRBJ2-5): GAGVSQSPSNKVTEKGKDVELRCDPISGHTALYWYRQSLGQGLEFLIYFQGNSAPDKSGLPSDRFSAERTGGSVSTLTIQRTQQEDSAVYLCASSPMRAGGETQYFGPGTRLLVL.

CDR3 protein: CASSQATDKQLFF. The CDR3 region has the DNA TGCGCCAGCAGCCAAGCAACGGACAAACAACTGTTTTTT. The chain uses TRBV4-1 and TRBJ1-4; tentative D call: TRBD1 (5 bases). This CDR3 region has 13 residues. Germline CDR1 reads MGHRA; CDR2 reads YSYEKL. V dropped 1 base and J dropped 12 bases, with 12 bases sitting between them.

CDR3 in amino acids: CASSPTTLETAVEQFF. The CDR3, as DNA: TGTGCCAGCAGCCCCACAACCCTAGAAACAGCGGTTGAGCAGTTCTTC. J is TRBJ2-1 and V is TRBV4-2; D might be TRBD2 (5 bases). V dropped 4 bases and J dropped 9 bases, with 22 bases sitting between them. CDR1 is LGHNA, CDR2 YNFKEQ, per germline. The CDR3 is 16 residues long.

The CDR3 is CASSEVELETQYF. In DNA form, the CDR3 reads TGTGCCAGCAGTGAGGTTGAGTTAGAGACCCAGTACTTC. V usage is TRBV2 and J usage is TRBJ2-5; D unclear. Per the germline V gene, CDR1 is SNHLY and CDR2 is FYNNEI. Trimming stripped 3 bases from V and 4 bases from J, with 9 bases between. CDR3 length: 13 residues.

V and J are TRBV30 and TRBJ1-3; 9 bases are shared with TRBD1. Losses at the gene ends were 3 bases for V and 11 bases for J; bases not matched to a gene: 11. The CDR3 runs 14 residues. CDR1 is GTSNPN, CDR2 SVGIG, per germline (reference sequence). CDR3 region: CAWRGDRVSRAIYF. The DNA for the CDR3 is TGTGCCTGGAGGGGGGACAGGGTTTCGCGAGCCATATATTTT. Together with reference TRBV30 and TRBJ1-3, the CDR3 gives the full variable domain: SQTIHQWPATLVQPVGSPLSLECTVEGTSNPNLYWYRQAAGRGLQLLFYSVGIGQISSEVPQNLSASRPQDRQFILSSKKLLLSDSGFYLCAWRGDRVSRAIYFGEGSWLTVV.

The chain employs TRBV29-1 and TRBJ1-1; D gene ambiguous. V was clipped by 7 bases and J by 0 bases, with 15 bases between them. The CDR3 loop spans 14 amino acids. Per germline, CDR1 SQVTM and CDR2 ANQGSEA. The CDR3 protein is CSGVGLLLNTEAFF. As DNA, the CDR3 is TGCAGCGGGGTGGGATTGTTGCTGAACACTGAAGCTTTCTTT.

The chain links TRBV12-3 or TRBV12-4 to TRBJ1-6; D call uncertain. The CDR3 totals 13 residues. V was trimmed by 2 bases and J by 6 bases, leaving 5 bases between them. The CDR3 is CASSLKGNSPLHF. CDR3 DNA sequence: TGTGCCAGCAGTTTAAAGGGTAATTCACCCCTCCACTTT.

The rearrangement joins TRBV30 to TRBJ1-2; D perhaps matches TRBD1 (6 bases). Trimming cost V 2 bases and J 8 bases, with 12 bases left between them. The CDR3 is 12 amino acids. CDR1 GTSNPN and CDR2 SVGIG come from the germline V gene (reference sequence). CDR3 region: CAWSSGAVGYTF. Here the CDR3 DNA reads TGTGCCTGGAGTTCGGGGGCGGTGGGCTACACCTTC.

The DNA for the CDR3 is TGTGCCAGCAGCGTAGGTTCCCCATCTTACTATGGCTACACCTTC. It specifies CASSVGSPSYYGYTF. The rearrangement links TRBV9 to TRBJ1-2; D gene uncertain. This CDR3 has 15 residues. V lost 0 bases, J lost 3 bases, and 12 bases lay in between. CDR1 SGDLS and CDR2 YYNGEE come from the germline V gene.

The J gene is TRBJ2-5, the V gene TRBV27, with D possibly being TRBD2 (5 bases). CDR3 length: 14 residues. Germline V gene sequence: CDR1 MNHEY, CDR2 SMNVEV (reference sequence). V was pared by 6 bases and J by 5 bases, with 16 bases between. The CDR3 here is CASSTTGIWETQYF. For the CDR3, the DNA is TGTGCCAGCAGCACGACGGGGATATGGGAGACCCAGTACTTC.

The genes are TRBV3-1 and TRBJ2-6; 7 bases map to TRBD1. V shed 2 bases, J shed 0 bases, and the junction held 4 bases outside the gene matches. Germline CDR1 reads LGHDT; CDR2 reads YNNKEL (reference sequence). The CDR3 sequence is 17 residues long. The CDR3 DNA reads as TGTGCCAGCAGCCAATACCCAGGGGGCTCTGGGGCCAACGTCCTGACTTTC. This codes for CASSQYPGGSGANVLTF. Filled out from reference TRBV3-1 and TRBJ2-6, the complete variable domain reads DTAVSQTPKYLVTQMGNDKSIKCEQNLGHDTMYWYKQDSKKFLKIMFSYNNKELIINETVPNRFSPKSPDKAHLNLHINSLELGDSAVYFCASSQYPGGSGANVLTFGAGSRLTVL.

This clonotype was counted once. The chain joins TRBV5-1 to TRBJ1-2; no definite D call. Germline V gene sequence: CDR1 SGHRS, CDR2 YFSETQ. This CDR3 is 14 amino acids long. V gave up 3 bases and J gave up 8 bases, with 17 bases separating them. The chain's CDR3 is CASSSRPRAAGYTF. The CDR3 bases are TGCGCCAGCAGCTCTCGGCCCCGGGCGGCGGGCTACACCTTC.

This chain connects TRBV7-3 to TRBJ2-6; unclear D gene. Germline V gene data show CDR1 as SGHTA and CDR2 as FQGTGA. This CDR3 spans 17 amino acids. V lost 2 bases to trimming and J lost 0 bases, with 11 bases between them. The CDR3 DNA follows: TGTGCCAGCAGCTTACAGTCTTGGGCCTCTGGGGCCAACGTCCTGACTTTC. It codes for CASSLQSWASGANVLTF.

The V call is TRBV6-2 or TRBV6-3, the J call TRBJ2-5; TRBD1 matches 9 bases. CDR3 length equals 14 residues. Per germline, CDR1 MNHEY and CDR2 SVGEGT. V was clipped by 6 bases and J by 5 bases; unmatched bases: 7. The CDR3 bases are TGTGCCAGCAGGACCTGGACAGGGGTCGAGACCCAGTACTTC. This translates into CASRTWTGVETQYF.

This chain uses TRBV29-1 with TRBJ2-7; D is perhaps TRBD2 (6 bases). V lost 4 bases to trimming and J lost 3 bases, with 13 bases between them. CDR1 and CDR2 from the germline V gene are SQVTM and ANQGSEA. The CDR3 runs to 13 residues. Written as DNA, the CDR3 is TGCAGCGTTGTTGGAGGGGCATTCTACGAGCAGTACTTC. It is translated as CSVVGGAFYEQYF.

In its sample, this clonotype was seen once. The chain employs TRBV5-1 and TRBJ1-2; tentatively, D is TRBD1 (5 bases). CDR3 length: 15 residues. V was trimmed by 1 base and J by 2 bases, leaving 12 bases between them. The germline V gene has CDR1 SGHRS and CDR2 YFSETQ. The CDR3 DNA sequence: TGCGCCAGCAGCTTGATCGGCGACAGAAACTATGGCTACACCTTC. Translated, it gives CASSLIGDRNYGYTF. The entire variable domain, with the rest obtained from reference TRBV5-1 and TRBJ1-2, is as follows: KAGVTQTPRYLIKTRGQQVTLSCSPISGHRSVSWYQQTPGQGLQFLFEYFSETQRNKGNFPGRFSGRQFSNSRSEMNVSTLELGDSALYLCASSLIGDRNYGYTFGSGTRLTVV.

V gene TRBV12-3 or TRBV12-4 combines with J gene TRBJ2-1; TRBD2 matches at 10 bases. The CDR3 spans 15 residues. V lost 6 bases to trimming and J lost 6 bases; unmatched junction nucleotides: 8. The CDR3 region is CASSLTSGTANEQFF. As DNA, the CDR3 is TGTGCCAGCAGCCTAACTAGCGGGACCGCCAATGAGCAGTTCTTC.

The V gene is TRBV30, the J gene TRBJ1-5, with D possibly TRBD1 on 6 matching bases. The CDR3 contains 15 residues. The V end lost 6 bases, the J end lost 2 bases, and 17 bases lay between the germline ends. Germline V gene lookup returns CDR1 GTSNPN and CDR2 SVGIG (reference sequence). The CDR3 region is CACTVGGAGNQPQHF. CDR3 sequence (DNA): TGTGCCTGTACCGTTGGGGGCGCGGGCAATCAGCCCCAGCATTTT.

CDR3 residues: CSDWGQNYGYTF. The DNA of the CDR3 is TGCAGCGACTGGGGTCAGAACTATGGCTACACCTTC. The chain has TRBV29-1 and TRBJ1-2; unclear D gene. The ends were cut back, 7 bases at V and 2 bases at J, with 11 bases in the middle. The CDR3 has 12 amino acids. Germline values: CDR1 SQVTM, CDR2 ANQGSEA.